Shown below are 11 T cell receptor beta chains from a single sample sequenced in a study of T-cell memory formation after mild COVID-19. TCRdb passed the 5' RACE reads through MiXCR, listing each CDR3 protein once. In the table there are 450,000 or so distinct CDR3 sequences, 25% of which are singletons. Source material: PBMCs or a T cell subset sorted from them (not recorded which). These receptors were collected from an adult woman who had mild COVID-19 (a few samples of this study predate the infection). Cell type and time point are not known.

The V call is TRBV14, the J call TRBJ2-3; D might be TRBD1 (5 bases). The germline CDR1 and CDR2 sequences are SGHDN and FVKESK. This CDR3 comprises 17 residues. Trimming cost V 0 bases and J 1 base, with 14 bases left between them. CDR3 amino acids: CASSQDPRAVGTDTQYF. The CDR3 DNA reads TGTGCCAGCAGCCAAGACCCCAGGGCGGTGGGCACAGATACGCAGTATTTT. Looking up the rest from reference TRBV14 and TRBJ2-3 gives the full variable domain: EAGVTQFPSHSVIEKGQTVTLRCDPISGHDNLYWYRRVMGKEIKFLLHFVKESKQDESGMPNNRFLAERTGGTYSTLKVQPAELEDSGVYFCASSQDPRAVGTDTQYFGPGTRLTVL.

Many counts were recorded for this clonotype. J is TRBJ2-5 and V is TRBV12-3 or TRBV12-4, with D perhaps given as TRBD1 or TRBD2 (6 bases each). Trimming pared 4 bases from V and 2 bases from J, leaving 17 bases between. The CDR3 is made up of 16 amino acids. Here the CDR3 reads CASSSSLRGRQETQYF. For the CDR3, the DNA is TGTGCCAGCAGTTCCTCCCTGAGGGGGAGGCAAGAGACCCAGTACTTC.

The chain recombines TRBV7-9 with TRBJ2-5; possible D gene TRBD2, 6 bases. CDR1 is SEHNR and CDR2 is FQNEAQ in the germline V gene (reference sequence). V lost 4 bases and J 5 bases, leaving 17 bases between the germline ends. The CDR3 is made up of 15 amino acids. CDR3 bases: TGTGCCAGCAGCTACCCCCCCGGAGGGCGGGAGACCCAGTACTTC. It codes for CASSYPPGGRETQYF.

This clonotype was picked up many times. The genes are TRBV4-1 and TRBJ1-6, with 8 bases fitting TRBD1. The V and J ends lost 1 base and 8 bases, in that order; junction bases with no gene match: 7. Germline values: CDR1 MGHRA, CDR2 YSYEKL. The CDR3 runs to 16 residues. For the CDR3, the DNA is TGCGCCAGCAGCCAAGCCAGGACAGGGAGTGATTCACCCCTCCACTTT. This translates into CASSQARTGSDSPLHF.

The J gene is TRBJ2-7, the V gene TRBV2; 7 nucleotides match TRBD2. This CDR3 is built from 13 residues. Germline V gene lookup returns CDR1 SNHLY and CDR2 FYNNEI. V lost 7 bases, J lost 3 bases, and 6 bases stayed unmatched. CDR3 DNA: TGTGCCAGCAAGCGGGGAACCCTCTACGAGCAGTACTTC. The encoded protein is CASKRGTLYEQYF. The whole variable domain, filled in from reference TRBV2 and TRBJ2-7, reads EPEVTQTPSHQVTQMGQEVILRCVPISNHLYFYWYRQILGQKVEFLVSFYNNEISEKSEIFDDQFSVERPDGSNFTLKIRSTKLEDSAMYFCASKRGTLYEQYFGPGTRLTVT.

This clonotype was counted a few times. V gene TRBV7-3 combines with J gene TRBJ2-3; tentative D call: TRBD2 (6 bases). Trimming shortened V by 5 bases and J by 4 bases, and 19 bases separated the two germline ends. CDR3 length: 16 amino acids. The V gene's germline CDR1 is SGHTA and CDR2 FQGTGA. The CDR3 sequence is CASSIRGGDPADTQYF. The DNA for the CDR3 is TGTGCCAGCAGCATAAGGGGCGGGGACCCGGCAGATACGCAGTATTTT.

CDR3 DNA: TGTGCCAGCAGTGATCGGGGACTAGCGGGAGTTTGGGAGACCCAGTACTTC. It encodes CASSDRGLAGVWETQYF. The chain combines TRBV6-1 with TRBJ2-5; 14 positions agree with TRBD2. The CDR3 sequence is 17 residues long. With 3 bases clipped from V and 5 bases from J, the junction kept 8 bases outside the gene matches. Germline V lookup: CDR1 MNHNS, CDR2 SASEGT.

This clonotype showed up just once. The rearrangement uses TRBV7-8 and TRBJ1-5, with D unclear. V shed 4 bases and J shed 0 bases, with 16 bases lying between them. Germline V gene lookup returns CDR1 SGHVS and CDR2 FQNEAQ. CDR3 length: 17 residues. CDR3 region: CASSSPSRHYSNQPQHF. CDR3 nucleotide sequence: TGTGCCAGCAGCTCCCCCTCCCGGCACTATAGCAATCAGCCCCAGCATTTT.

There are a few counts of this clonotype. In DNA, the CDR3 is TGTGCCAGCAGCGGAGCAGACAATTATTACGAGCAGTACTTC. As protein: CASSGADNYYEQYF. The chain uses TRBV14 and TRBJ2-7; D unclear. The ends were cut back, 5 bases at V and 4 bases at J, with 15 bases in the middle. The germline CDR1 and CDR2 sequences are SGHDN and FVKESK. CDR3 length: 14 amino acids. The entire variable domain, with the rest obtained from reference TRBV14 and TRBJ2-7, is as follows: EAGVTQFPSHSVIEKGQTVTLRCDPISGHDNLYWYRRVMGKEIKFLLHFVKESKQDESGMPNNRFLAERTGGTYSTLKVQPAELEDSGVYFCASSGADNYYEQYFGPGTRLTVT.

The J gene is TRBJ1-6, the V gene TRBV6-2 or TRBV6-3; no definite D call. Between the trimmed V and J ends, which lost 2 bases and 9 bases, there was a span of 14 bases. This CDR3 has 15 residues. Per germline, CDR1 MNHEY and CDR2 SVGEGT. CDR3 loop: CASSYSRAGASPLHF. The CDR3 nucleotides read TGTGCCAGCAGTTACAGCCGGGCAGGAGCTTCACCCCTCCACTTT.

CDR3 loop: CASSPYQGTADEKLFF. The DNA for the CDR3 is TGTGCCAGCAGTCCCTACCAAGGGACAGCAGATGAAAAACTGTTTTTT. This chain connects TRBV12-3 or TRBV12-4 to TRBJ1-4; TRBD1 matches at 7 bases. The CDR3 runs 16 residues. V trimming: 5 bases; J trimming: 6 bases; junction bases outside the gene matches: 12.